This paragraph reports one TCR beta chain. The target of this receptor is not known. One base away there is no much larger clone; base qualities are not given. The CDR3 runs 18 amino acids, cysteine and phenylalanine included. Only CDR3 DNA remains: 54 bases, in frame from the first base. The germline V gene sets CDR1 to ENHRY and CDR2 to SYGVKD. The V end gives up 3 bases and the J end 5 bases, leaving 16 bases in the junction not matched to a gene. This sample is drawn from a study of cytomegalovirus exposure and HLA in healthy donors (TCRdb year 2017). About the investigation overall: According to an earlier analysis of several hundred of the donors, about 190 million T cells yielded approximately 120 million unique TCR beta sequences and 276 Gb of sequence data. An early release covering roughly 580 HLA-typed donors comprised roughly 300 gigabases of sequencing data and tens of millions of unique TCR sequences. Among the roughly 390 genotyped donors, around 79% belonged to the genetic ancestry cluster associated with self-reported Caucasian donors. The study aimed to test whether signatures of past pathogen exposure could be identified by cataloging public T cell receptors. The study profiled the T cell repertoires of under 850 subjects by immunosequencing and related them to cytomegalovirus serostatus. A separate validation cohort of about 110 different subjects was used in addition to the approximately 640-subject first cohort. To predict cytomegalovirus infection status, the study combined high-throughput TCR immunosequencing, statistical association of individual TCRs with disease status, and machine learning. In a later analysis, previously published TCR beta repertoires from several hundred donors were re-analyzed and high-resolution HLA genotyping was added so that TCR occurrence patterns could be studied. Rather than using new phenotypic data, the later analysis identified candidate immune exposures from TCR beta sequences and from how often those sequences occurred across donors. An earlier analysis of around 580 of the donors used high-throughput TCR beta sequencing to judge whether each TCR beta V gene segment behaved as functional or pseudogenic. Alongside the repertoire data, information on donor age, sex, ethnicity and CMV serostatus was compiled. A later genetic analysis took genome-wide SNP genotypes for about three fifths of the roughly 670 donors and used that subset as a discovery cohort. All discovery cohort repertoires had been generated on a single sequencing platform. Class I and class II HLA loci were covered by the typing at four-digit resolution. Typing coverage varied by locus: about 629-630 donors for A, B, C, DRB1 and DQB1; approximately 560 for DQA1; more than 600 for DPA1; roughly 450 for DPB1. Five DR-DQ haplotypes were treated as single units for association and clustering because of strong linkage in the cohort. Among roughly 400 genotyped donors of the cohort, an average of roughly 230,000 unique TCR beta nucleotide sequences was sequenced per donor, of which roughly 18% were non-productive. The study at large found these results: The sequencing pipeline was judged likely to have produced a cluster of highly shared sequence variants as a technical artifact. Because some donors lacked HLA typing at each locus, the association tests relied only on the typed subset. The study listed around 160 TCR beta chains as associated with cytomegalovirus. When HLA alleles, especially DR and DQ, strongly co-occurred, attributing TCR associations to individual alleles was difficult. The only immune exposure information available for the cohort was CMV serostatus. In both the original and validation cohorts, the classifier was reported to diagnose cytomegalovirus status with high specificity and sensitivity. Linkage disequilibrium might explain the correlated functional status among segregating V segments, but an unknown experimental factor could not be ruled out. A later genetic analysis associated a missense DCLRE1C variant with V-gene and J-gene trimming of TCR beta chains, and an independent cohort replicated the association. In an earlier analysis of about 600 of the donors, most TCR beta V segments appeared in productive rearrangements about 87% or about 30% of the time, broadly matching IMGT annotations. In a later analysis, over 15,000 TCR beta sequences were associated with specific HLA alleles at a false discovery rate of 0.05. Most CMV-associated TCR beta chains appeared to be HLA-restricted in a later analysis, and the HLA associations seemed to be driven largely by CMV exposure. In a later analysis, HLA-associated TCR beta chains were found to be more clonally expanded and to have lower generation probabilities than equally common non-associated chains. The authors suggested that the approach could potentially be extended to other disease states and immunological phenotypes. Some IMGT-functional V segments, including TRBV6-2 and TRBV6-3, could not be distinguished by the 87-base-pair reads and were therefore excluded. Roughly uniform sequencing depth across donors was assumed in presence/absence analyses, although this assumption may not hold. Most TCR sequences were seen in very few donors, while some public TCRs were found in many individuals. The cohort was sequenced for TCR beta chains only, and without alpha or paired-chain data the features that could be detected were limited. In vitro tests confirmed that a few of the cytomegalovirus-associated TCR beta chains recognize cytomegalovirus antigens. In a later analysis, several top co-occurrence clusters were reported to appear linked to parvovirus B19, influenza, CMV and Epstein-Barr virus. A further reported finding was that TCR beta sequences accurately predicted the HLA-A and HLA-B alleles for most subjects in the first cohort. In a later genetic analysis, fewer N-insertions in productive TCRs were reported among donors in an Asian-associated ancestry cluster than the roughly 670-donor mean. The earlier analysis of approximately 540 of the donors excluded approximately 15 rarely observed V segments, including chromosome 9 orphons, because counts were too low. In a later analysis, TCR association rates were found to vary across HLA loci, with the most associated TCRs seen for DRB1 alleles and the fewest for HLA-C alleles.

The library was produced with the immunoSEQ multiplex PCR assay. For the multiplex PCR, a mixture combining 60 forward primers for TCR Vbeta segments and 13 reverse primers for TCR Jbeta segments was used. Amplification of the CDR3 region of rearranged TCR beta genes was performed with a multiplex PCR assay on genomic DNA. On the Illumina HiSeq System, the amplified TCR beta libraries were sequenced as 87-base-pair reads. Regarding the original processing steps: A later analysis tallied roughly 78 million unique TCR beta chains across the 650 to 750 repertoires, and approximately 11 million of those chains were shared by two or more donors. A nearest-neighbor algorithm error-corrected the raw reads and collapsed the reads into unique sequences, merging closely related sequences to remove PCR and sequencing errors. Alignment of CDR3 sequences to IMGT reference sequences was used to assign V, D and J gene segments. Each retained sequence needed at least a six-nucleotide match to both a V gene segment and a J gene segment. A rearrangement was called productive if the CDR3 had no stop codons and remained in frame with V and J, and every other rearrangement was called non-productive. CDR3 was defined according to IMGT convention as the region running from the second conserved V-encoded cysteine to the conserved J-encoded phenylalanine. The earlier analysis of about 560 of the donors excluded any sequence lacking an unambiguous match to a single V gene segment. In an earlier analysis of some 590 of the donors, a V segment was called functional when productive rearrangements were above 56.7%, and segregating when the standard deviation between donors exceeded 5%. To diagnose cytomegalovirus status from the catalog of TCR beta chain sequences, a statistical classification framework was built. A later analysis assigned V and J genes by comparing TCR nucleotide sequences with IMGT/GENE-DB human TR gene sequences. The TCRdist pipeline was used in a later analysis to assign CDR3 sequences and most-parsimonious VDJ recombination scenarios. In a later analysis, every TCR beta chain was defined by the combination of its CDR3 amino acid sequence and its V-gene family, and reads without a unique V-gene family were dropped. In a later analysis, fewer than 650 highly shared, low-generation-probability nucleotide sequences were removed to address suspected cross-contamination and a sequencing artifact. A later analysis calculated a clonal expansion index for each public chain from normalized within-repertoire ranks of inferred template counts. In a later analysis, generation probabilities were computed using a VDJ recombination model fitted to out-of-frame rearrangements, and the results were checked against IGoR. In a later analysis, hypergeometric tests were used to score TCR-TCR, TCR-HLA and TCR-CMV co-occurrence, with a repertoire-size bias correction applied to TCR pairs. To estimate false discovery rates, a later analysis permuted the HLA or CMV assignments 20 times. A later analysis grouped co-occurring TCRs with DBSCAN, adding TCRdist sequence similarity when clustering within HLA-allele-positive subsets. For co-occurrence clustering, repertoires with fewer than 30,000 or more than 120,000 public chains were excluded, along with about five repertoires with anomalous nucleotide sharing. The clones in this table, taken by TCRdb from immuneACCESS, are in-frame only. Not every clone is retained; where verified, under half of the shortfall comes from an unresolved V gene, and the cause of the rest is unknown. The V and J calls and clone size were taken over from that table, and D and trimming were inferred from the DNA. The sample table records roughly 180,000 clones; roughly four fifths of these occur just once. Less than 0.9% of the sample rests with the top ten.

The cohort consisted of 650 to 850 healthy bone marrow donors. At the time of sampling, all cohort members were nominally healthy, though unrecorded immune exposures were likely present. The donor was CMV seronegative and belonged to the group of 352 seronegative cohort members. Every donor gave a peripheral blood sample, and the peripheral blood mononuclear cells from that sample were used for TCR beta sequencing. The Qiagen DNeasy Blood Extraction Kit was used to extract genomic DNA from the blood cell samples. The chain is made from TRBV10-3 and TRBJ2-1, and TRBD2 aligns with 7 junction nucleotides. This TCR came from a female donor in good health and CMV-seronegative. Specimen: PBMCs. CDR3 sequence: CAISDGSPGGRLNNEQFF. The bases are TGTGCCATCAGTGATGGGTCCCCAGGCGGGAGATTGAACAATGAGCAGTTCTTC.